This TCR beta chain is drawn from a study of T cells after yellow fever vaccination. A single record per CDR3 protein comes from TCRdb applying MiXCR to the 5' RACE reads. The top ten hold roughly a sixth of the sample, which has about 330,000 distinct CDR3 sequences, around 7% seen once. This clonotype has only a few counts. Germline CDR1 is LNHDA and CDR2 is SQIVND (reference sequence). Trimming shortened V by 1 base and J by 1 base, and 7 bases separated the two germline ends. This CDR3 spans 14 amino acids. This TCR was sampled from a man aged 18-30 years who received the YFV17D yellow fever vaccine. The chain recombines TRBV19 with TRBJ1-1; perhaps TRBD1 as D (6 bases). The sequencing used PBMCs, collected more than 35 days after the first yellow fever vaccination. This chain's CDR3 is CASSIGGQNTEAFF. The CDR3 DNA follows: TGTGCCAGTAGTATAGGGGGACAGAACACTGAAGCTTTCTTT.